The next 4 T cell receptor beta chains were all read from a single sample in a study of blood T cell repertoires in COVID-19 (TCRdb year 2020). The method behind the library was the immunoSEQ multiplex PCR assay. TCRdb mirrors the immuneACCESS table, restricted to in-frame sequences. Some clones are absent from its copies; in checked studies, under half trace to an unresolved V gene, and the reason for the others is unknown. Recorded for this sample are roughly 70,000 clones; roughly 79% of them occurred a single time. The ten largest clones capture over 20% of the sample. The specimen sequenced was peripheral blood. The receptors shown here come from a man between 65 and 85 years old with acute or convalescent COVID-19.

This clone was detected ten times or more. The chain employs TRBV5-1 and TRBJ1-4, with D unresolved. Trimming took off 0 bases at V and 5 bases at J, with 11 bases between the two ends. Germline V gives CDR1 SGHRS, CDR2 YFSETQ. The CDR3 is 15 amino acids. The CDR3 DNA follows: TGCGCCAGCAGCTTGGACCCGTCGGGGAATGAAAAACTGTTTTTT. It is translated as CASSLDPSGNEKLFF.

The J gene is TRBJ1-1, the V gene TRBV5-1; D remains unclear. Germline V gene data show CDR1 as SGHRS and CDR2 as YFSETQ. CDR3 size: 13 residues. V lost 1 base to trimming and J lost 0 bases, with 4 bases between them. CDR3 sequence reads: CASSLTVNTEAFF. The CDR3 nucleotides read TGCGCCAGCAGCTTGACAGTGAACACTGAAGCTTTCTTT.

The chain links TRBV2 to TRBJ1-6; weak D call: TRBD1 (5 bases). The CDR3 runs 14 residues. Trimming cost V 5 bases and J 10 bases, with 15 bases left between them. Per the germline V gene, CDR1 is SNHLY and CDR2 is FYNNEI. For the CDR3, the DNA is TGTGCCAGCAGTAATAACGGGGGATGGTCACCCCTCCACTTT. Translated, it gives CASSNNGGWSPLHF. The whole variable domain, filled in from reference TRBV2 and TRBJ1-6, reads EPEVTQTPSHQVTQMGQEVILRCVPISNHLYFYWYRQILGQKVEFLVSFYNNEISEKSEIFDDQFSVERPDGSNFTLKIRSTKLEDSAMYFCASSNNGGWSPLHFGNGTRLTVT.

This clone came up once. V gene TRBV19 combines with J gene TRBJ2-7, with unresolved D. CDR1 is LNHDA and CDR2 is SQIVND in the germline V gene (reference sequence). CDR3 length: 13 residues. Trimming stripped 3 bases from V and 4 bases from J, with 10 bases between. CDR3 residues: CASSIGVLYEQYF. CDR3 DNA: TGTGCCAGTAGTATTGGAGTATTATACGAGCAGTACTTC.